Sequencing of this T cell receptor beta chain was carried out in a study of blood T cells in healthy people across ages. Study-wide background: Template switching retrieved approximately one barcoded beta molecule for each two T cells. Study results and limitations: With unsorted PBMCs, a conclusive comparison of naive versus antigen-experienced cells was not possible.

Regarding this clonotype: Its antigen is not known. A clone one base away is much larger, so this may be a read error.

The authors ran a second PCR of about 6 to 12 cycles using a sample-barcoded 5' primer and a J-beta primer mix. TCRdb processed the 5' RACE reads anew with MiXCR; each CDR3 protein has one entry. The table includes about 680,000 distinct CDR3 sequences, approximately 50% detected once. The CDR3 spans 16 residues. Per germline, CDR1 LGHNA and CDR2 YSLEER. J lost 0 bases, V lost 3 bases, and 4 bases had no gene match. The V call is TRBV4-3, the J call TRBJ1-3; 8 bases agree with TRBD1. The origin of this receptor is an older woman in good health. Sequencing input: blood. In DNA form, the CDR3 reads TGCGCCAGCAGCCAGGGACAGGACCACTCTGGAAACACCATATATTTT. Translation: CASSQGQDHSGNTIYF.